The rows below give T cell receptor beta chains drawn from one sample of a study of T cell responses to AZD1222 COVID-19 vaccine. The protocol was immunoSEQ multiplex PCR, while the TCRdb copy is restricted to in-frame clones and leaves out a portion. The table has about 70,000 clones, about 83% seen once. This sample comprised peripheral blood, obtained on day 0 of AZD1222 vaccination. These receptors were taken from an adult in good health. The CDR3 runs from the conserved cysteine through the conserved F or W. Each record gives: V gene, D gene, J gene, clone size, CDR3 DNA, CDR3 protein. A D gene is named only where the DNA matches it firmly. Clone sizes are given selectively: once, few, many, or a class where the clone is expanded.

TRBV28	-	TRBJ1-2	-	TGTGCCAGCAGTTTACGCGCGGGGGGCTACACCTTC	CASSLRAGGYTF
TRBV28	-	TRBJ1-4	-	TGTGCCAGCAGTCCAAGGAACGAAAAACTGTTTTTT	CASSPRNEKLFF
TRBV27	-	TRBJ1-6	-	TGTGCCAGCAGTTTACAAAAGTATAATTCACCCCTCCACTTT	CASSLQKYNSPLHF
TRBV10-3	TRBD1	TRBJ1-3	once	TGTGCCATCAGTGATGGGACAGGCTCTGGAAACACCATATATTTT	CAISDGTGSGNTIYF
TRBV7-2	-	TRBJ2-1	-	TGTGCCAGCAGCTTAAATGGTGGTTACAATGAGCAGTTCTTC	CASSLNGGYNEQFF
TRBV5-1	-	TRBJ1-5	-	TGCGCCAGCAGCTTGGTACCAGGGGCGAATCAGCCCCAGCATTTT	CASSLVPGANQPQHF
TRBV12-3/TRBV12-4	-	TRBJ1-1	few	TGTGCCAGCAGCCGGGGCCCTGAAGCTTTCTTT	CASSRGPEAFF
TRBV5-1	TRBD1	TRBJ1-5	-	TGCGCCAGCAGCCCGGGACAGTATAGCAATCAGCCCCAGCATTTT	CASSPGQYSNQPQHF
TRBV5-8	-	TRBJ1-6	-	TGTGCCAGCAGCTTGGTATCGGGATCCTATAATTCACCCCTCCACTTT	CASSLVSGSYNSPLHF
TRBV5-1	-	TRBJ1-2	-	TGCGCCAGCAGCTTGGGATATGGGGACACAAGGCATGGCTACACCTTC	CASSLGYGDTRHGYTF
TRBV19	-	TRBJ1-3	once	TGTGCCAGTAGTATATCTGGCTGGCAGAACTCTGGAAACACCATATATTTT	CASSISGWQNSGNTIYF
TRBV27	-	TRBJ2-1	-	TGTGCCAGCAGTTTAGGGGGACCCCGGGCTGAGCAGTTCTTC	CASSLGGPRAEQFF
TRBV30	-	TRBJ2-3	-	TGTGCCTGGAGTGTGACAGTCGGGACGGGCAAGTATTTT	CAWSVTVGTGKYF
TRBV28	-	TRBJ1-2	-	TGTGCCAGCAGCCCTCCTGACCCCTATGGCTACACCTTC	CASSPPDPYGYTF
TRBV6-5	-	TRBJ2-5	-	TGTGCCAGCAGTTACTCATACGGGCCGACGAGTCAGACCCAGTACTTC	CASSYSYGPTSQTQYF
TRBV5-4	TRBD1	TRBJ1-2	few	TGTGCCAGCAGATCACAGGGAGGGGGCATTAAGGATGGCTACACCTTC	CASRSQGGGIKDGYTF
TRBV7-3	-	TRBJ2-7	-	TGTGCCAGCAGCTTAGGAATAAACGAGCAGTACTTC	CASSLGINEQYF
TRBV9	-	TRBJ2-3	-	TGTGCCAGCAGCGTAGCCGGTTCAACCCGGGGGGATACGCAGTATTTT	CASSVAGSTRGDTQYF
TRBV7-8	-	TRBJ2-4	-	TGTGCCAGCAGCTTAGCCGCTCAACAGGGCCTTAGGGAAAACATTCAGTACTTC	CASSLAAQQGLRENIQYF
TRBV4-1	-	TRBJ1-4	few	TGCGCCAGCAGCCTGCAGTGGGGTAATGAAAAACTGTTTTTT	CASSLQWGNEKLFF
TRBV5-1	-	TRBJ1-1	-	TGCGCCAGCAGCTTGCGGGCAGAGAACACTGAAGCTTTCTTT	CASSLRAENTEAFF
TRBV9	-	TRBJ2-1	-	TGTGCCAGCAGCGTAGCCCTTAGCTCCTACAATGAGCAGTTCTTC	CASSVALSSYNEQFF
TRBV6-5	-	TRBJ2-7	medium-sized	TGTGCCAGCAGTACAGGGTTCTCCTACGAGCAGTACTTC	CASSTGFSYEQYF
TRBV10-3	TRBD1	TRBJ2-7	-	TGTGCCATCAGCGATGTCCGGGACAGGGGGCTCGAGCAGTACTTC	CAISDVRDRGLEQYF
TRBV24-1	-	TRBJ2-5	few	TGTGCCACCAGTGAACCACAGGGTGCCCAAGAGACCCAGTACTTC	CATSEPQGAQETQYF
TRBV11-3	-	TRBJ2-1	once	TGTGCCAGCAGCTCCGCCAATGAGCAGTTCTTC	CASSSANEQFF
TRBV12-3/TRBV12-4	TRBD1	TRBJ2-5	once	TGTGCCAGCAGGGGGGGACAGGGTACGGTCCAGTACTTC	CASRGGQGTVQYF
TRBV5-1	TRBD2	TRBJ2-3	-	TGCGCCAGCAGCTTGGGACTAGCGGGGACTAGCACAGATACGCAGTATTTT	CASSLGLAGTSTDTQYF
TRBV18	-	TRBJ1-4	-	TGTGCCAGCTCCCGTAACAGGGTAGCTAATGAAAAACTGTTTTTT	CASSRNRVANEKLFF
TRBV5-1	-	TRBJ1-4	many	TGCGCCAGCAGCTTGGACGTCGCGACTAATGAAAAACTGTTTTTT	CASSLDVATNEKLFF
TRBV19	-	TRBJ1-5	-	TGTGCCAGTAGTATGATGGGGGATTCTAATCAGCCCCAGCATTTT	CASSMMGDSNQPQHF
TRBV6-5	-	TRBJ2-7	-	TGTGCCAGCAGTAACAGCGTAGTGGTCTACGAGCAGTACTTC	CASSNSVVVYEQYF
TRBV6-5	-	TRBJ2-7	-	TGTGCCAGCAGTCCTAGGAGGGACACCACCTACGAGCAGTACTTC	CASSPRRDTTYEQYF
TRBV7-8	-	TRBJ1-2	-	TGTGCCAGCAGCGCGCAGGGAGAATATGGTGGCTACACCTTC	CASSAQGEYGGYTF
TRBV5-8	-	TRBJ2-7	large	TGTGCCAGCAGCTTGAGGGAAATGGGGGGTTCGGACTACGAGCAGTACTTC	CASSLREMGGSDYEQYF
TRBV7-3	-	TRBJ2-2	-	TGTGCCAGCGCTACAGGGTACACCGGGGAGCTGTTTTTT	CASATGYTGELFF
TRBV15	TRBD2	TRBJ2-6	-	TGTGCCACCAGCAGAGGCGGGGGGGCCGGTGGGGCCAACGTCCTGACTTTC	CATSRGGGAGGANVLTF
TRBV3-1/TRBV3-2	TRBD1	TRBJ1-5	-	TGTGCCAGCAGCCAGTTCGGACAGGGCGGCAATCAGCCCCAGCATTTT	CASSQFGQGGNQPQHF
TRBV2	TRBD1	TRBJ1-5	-	TGTGCCAGCAGTGAAGACGGGACAGGGAAGAGCAATCAGCCCCAGCATTTT	CASSEDGTGKSNQPQHF
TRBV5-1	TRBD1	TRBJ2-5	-	TGCGCCAGCAGCCCGCCGGACAGGGTCCAAGAGACCCAGTACTTC	CASSPPDRVQETQYF
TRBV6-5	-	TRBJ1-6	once	TGTGCCAGCAGTAGGACCTTGGGAAATTCACCCCTCCACTTT	CASSRTLGNSPLHF
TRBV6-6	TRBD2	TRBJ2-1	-	TGTGCCAGCAGTTACTCGGTCGGGGGGGCCTTCAATGAGCAGTTCTTC	CASSYSVGGAFNEQFF
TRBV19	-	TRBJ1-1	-	TGTGCCAGTAGTATATGGGCCAAGAACACTGAAGCTTTCTTT	CASSIWAKNTEAFF
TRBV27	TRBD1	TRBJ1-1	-	TGTGCCAGCAGTTTGGCACAGGGGGCAGGTGAAGCTTTCTTT	CASSLAQGAGEAFF
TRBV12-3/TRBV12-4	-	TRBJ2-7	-	TGTGCCAGCAGTCCCACAGGGCTAGGCGAGCAGTACTTC	CASSPTGLGEQYF
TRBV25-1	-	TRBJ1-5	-	TGTGCCAGCAGTGGACCAGGATTGCCGGGCAATCAGCCCCAGCATTTT	CASSGPGLPGNQPQHF
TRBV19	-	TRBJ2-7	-	TGTGCCAGTAGCGGGAGTAGTGGCGGTGAATACGAGCAGTACTTC	CASSGSSGGEYEQYF
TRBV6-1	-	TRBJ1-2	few	TGTGCCAGCAGTGAAACAAATAACTATGGCTACACCTTC	CASSETNNYGYTF
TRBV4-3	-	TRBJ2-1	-	TGCGCCAGCAGTTGGGACGTCAGCTCCTACAATGAGCAGTTCTTC	CASSWDVSSYNEQFF
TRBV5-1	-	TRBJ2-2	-	TGCGCCAGCAGCTCGACCCTGGACGGCGGGGAGCTGTTTTTT	CASSSTLDGGELFF
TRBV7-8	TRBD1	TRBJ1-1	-	TGTGCCAGCAGCCTACAGGGGACGACTTTCTTT	CASSLQGTTFF
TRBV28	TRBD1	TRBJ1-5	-	TGTGCCACCAAGGACAGGGGGCGCGGAAGTCAGCCCCAGCATTTT	CATKDRGRGSQPQHF
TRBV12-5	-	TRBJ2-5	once	TGTGCTAGTGGAATGAGCGACGGGGCCCAAGAGACCCAGTACTTC	CASGMSDGAQETQYF
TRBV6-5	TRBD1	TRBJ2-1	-	TGTGCCAGCAGGCCGGGACAGGGGGCGGGTAATGAGCAGTTCTTC	CASRPGQGAGNEQFF